This T cell receptor (beta chain) was observed in a study of blood T cell repertoires in COVID-19. Looking at the study overall: Acute-phase and convalescent COVID-19 samples originated in the United States, Italy and Spain. The cDNA or gDNA used as material had been derived from T cells, B-cell-depleted T cells, or PBMCs.

Per the original methods: Amplifying reference gene primers gave estimates of nucleated cell counts. This table comes from immunoSEQ multiplex PCR, and its TCRdb copy is limited to in-frame clones, with some not included. Clone size and V and J calls were adopted from that table, with D and trimming inferred from the DNA. In the table there are about 320,000 clones, 88% of which are singletons. Sequencing used PBMCs or T cells enriched from blood (not recorded which). This TCR was recovered from a man under 40 who had recovered from COVID-19.

The CDR3 DNA is TGCGCCAGCAGCACGCGGGCTGCCAAAAACATTCAGTACTTC. Amino acids: CASSTRAAKNIQYF. The chain links TRBV4-1 to TRBJ2-4, with D possibly being TRBD2 (5 bases). The CDR3 spans 14 residues. The V end lost 5 bases, the J end lost 1 base, and 9 bases lay between the germline ends. The germline gives CDR1 MGHRA, CDR2 YSYEKL.